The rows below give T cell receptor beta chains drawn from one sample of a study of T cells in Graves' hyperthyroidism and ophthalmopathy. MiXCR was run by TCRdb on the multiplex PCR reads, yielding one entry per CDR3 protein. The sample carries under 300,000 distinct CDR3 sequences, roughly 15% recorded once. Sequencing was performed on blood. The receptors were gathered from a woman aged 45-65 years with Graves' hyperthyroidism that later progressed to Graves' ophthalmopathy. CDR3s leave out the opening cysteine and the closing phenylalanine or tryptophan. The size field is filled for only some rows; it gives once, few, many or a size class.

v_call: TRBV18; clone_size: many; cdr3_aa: ASSPSTPIANYGYT
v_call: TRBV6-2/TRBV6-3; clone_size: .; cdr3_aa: ASSYSGAGNTEAF
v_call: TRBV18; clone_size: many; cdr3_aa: ASSPGHVVETQY
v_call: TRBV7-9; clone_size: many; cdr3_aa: ASSSQTGRNEQF
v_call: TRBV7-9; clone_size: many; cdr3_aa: ASSLSIQPQH
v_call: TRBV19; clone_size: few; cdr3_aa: ASSISRNTGELF
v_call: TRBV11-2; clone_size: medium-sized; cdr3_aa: ASSLVQGVNEQF
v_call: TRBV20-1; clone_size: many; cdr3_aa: SAGPLVYEQY
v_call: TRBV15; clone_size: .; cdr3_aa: ATSRDQNPLH
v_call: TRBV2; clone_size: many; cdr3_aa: ASTRDRDTGGYT
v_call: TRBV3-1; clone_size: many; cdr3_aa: ASSPRGTGAAF
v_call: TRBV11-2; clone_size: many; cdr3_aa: ASSLERRGDTQY
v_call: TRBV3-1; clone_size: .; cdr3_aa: ASSPQLGQGPNTGELF
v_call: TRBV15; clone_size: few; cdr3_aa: ATTGAENTEAF
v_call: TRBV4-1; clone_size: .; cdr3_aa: ASSQGLAISYEQY
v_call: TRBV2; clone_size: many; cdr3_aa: ASSDSRVSYEQY
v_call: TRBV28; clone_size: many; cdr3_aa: ASSTQGGGGEKLF
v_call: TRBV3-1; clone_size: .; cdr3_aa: ASSHRTSGMHEQF
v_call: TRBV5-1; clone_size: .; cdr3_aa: ASSLAATGTEAF
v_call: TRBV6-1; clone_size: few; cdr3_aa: ASSPFGGTEAF
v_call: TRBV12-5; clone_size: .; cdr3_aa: ASGLAGGGNTGELF
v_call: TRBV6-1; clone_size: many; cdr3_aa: ASSSRRGPGYGYT
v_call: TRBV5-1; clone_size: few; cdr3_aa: ASSNGGGNIQY
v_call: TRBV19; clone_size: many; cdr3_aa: ASSDPRGSWGTEAF
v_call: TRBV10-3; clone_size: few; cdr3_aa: AILKEGTGYT
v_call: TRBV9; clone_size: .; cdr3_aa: ASSGGTGLETQY
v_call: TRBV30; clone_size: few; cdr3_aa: AWSVAGTTEAF
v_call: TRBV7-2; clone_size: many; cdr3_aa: ASSLVALGDRAF
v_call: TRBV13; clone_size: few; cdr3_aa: ASSPRGGSYNEQF
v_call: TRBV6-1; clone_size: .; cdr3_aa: ASSTPSGLAVTDTQY
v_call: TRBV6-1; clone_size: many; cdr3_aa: ASSTGQGHGYEQY
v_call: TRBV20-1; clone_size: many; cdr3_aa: SAGGGTGVFEQY
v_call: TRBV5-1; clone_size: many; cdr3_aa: ASSFGTSGRDPGF
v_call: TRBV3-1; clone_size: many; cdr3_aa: ASSHYRGIDEQF
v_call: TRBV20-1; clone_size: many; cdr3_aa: SASVQGKYQETQY
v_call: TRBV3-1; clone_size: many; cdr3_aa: ASSRGQGSYEQY
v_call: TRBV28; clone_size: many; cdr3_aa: ASSLGTTEAF
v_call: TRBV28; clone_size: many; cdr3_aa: ASSFSDIGGQPQH
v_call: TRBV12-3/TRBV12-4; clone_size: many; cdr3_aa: ASSLGQGLRETQY
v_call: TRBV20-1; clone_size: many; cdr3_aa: SASIGNMNNEQF
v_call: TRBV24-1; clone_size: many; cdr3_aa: ATSDAQGTQY
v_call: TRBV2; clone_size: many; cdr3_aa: ASSGGRETQY
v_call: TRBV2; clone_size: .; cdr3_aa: ASSDKGHNQPQH
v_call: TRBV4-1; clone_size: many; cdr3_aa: ASSQPGTEQF
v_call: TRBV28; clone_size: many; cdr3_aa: ASRWGGSGYGYT
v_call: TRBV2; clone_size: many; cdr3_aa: ASSDGQGNSGNTIY
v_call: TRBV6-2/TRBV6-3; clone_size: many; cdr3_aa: ASSYWGTNTDTQY
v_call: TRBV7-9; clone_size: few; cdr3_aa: ASSSPRDREKGKLF
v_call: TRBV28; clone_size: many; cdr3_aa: ASSLLSGEETQY
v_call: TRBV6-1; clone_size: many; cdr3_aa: ASSVSFIGGETQY
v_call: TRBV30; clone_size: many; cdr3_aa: ALGAPGANVLT
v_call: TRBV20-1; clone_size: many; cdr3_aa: SPWGSRETQY
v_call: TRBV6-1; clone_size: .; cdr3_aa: VTVAGGPDTGELF
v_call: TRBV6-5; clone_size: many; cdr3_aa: ASSYSPGGWETQY
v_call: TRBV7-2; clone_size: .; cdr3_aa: ASSLVGTRYQETQY